This T cell receptor (beta chain) was retrieved from a study of OX40 agonist ivuxolimab in advanced cancers. Using immunoSEQ multiplex PCR, the repertoire was profiled, and TCRdb retains in-frame clones only, with some absent. Of around 92,000 clones detected, about four fifths appear once; the ten largest clones hold approximately 2.6%. V lost 6 bases and J 5 bases, leaving 16 bases between the germline ends. Looked up from germline, CDR1 is SGHTA and CDR2 is FQGNSA. This CDR3 is 14 amino acids long. The TCR originated in an adult with an advanced solid tumor such as melanoma, head and neck, liver or kidney cancer. The specimen comprised CD4+ or CD8+ T cells sorted from blood, sampled in a trial of the OX40 agonist ivuxolimab. The rearrangement uses TRBV7-2 and TRBJ2-5; D not certain. CDR3 bases: TGTGCCAGCAGTCTACGCCCGTTGGGGGAGACCCAGTACTTC. It specifies CASSLRPLGETQYF. The full variable domain, in which reference TRBV7-2 and TRBJ2-5 provide the parts outside the CDR3, is GAGVSQSPSNKVTEKGKDVELRCDPISGHTALYWYRQSLGQGLEFLIYFQGNSAPDKSGLPSDRFSAERTGGSVSTLTIQRTQQEDSAVYLCASSLRPLGETQYFGPGTRLLVL.